What follows describes a single TCR beta chain. What it recognizes is unknown. This sample was included in a study of T cell clonotyping in hematopoietic cell transplantation. Study-wide results and caveats: At the given depth, recipient repertoires were over 97% de novo clonotypes.

The CDR3 is 13 amino acids. V lost 5 bases and J 12 bases, leaving 17 bases between the germline ends. From germline, CDR1 is LNHDA and CDR2 SQIVND (reference sequence). The assay was immunoSEQ multiplex PCR, and TCRdb's table has in-frame clones only and misses some. The sample holds about 36,000 clones, over 80% seen once. This TCR came from a woman in her 40s in good health. Some clones in this sample may be carry-over from other donors' samples. The sequencing input was peripheral blood mononuclear cells. This sequence joins TRBV19 and TRBJ2-1; either TRBD1 or TRBD2 may fit D (5 bases each). The DNA of the CDR3 is TGTGCCAGTAGTTTTAGGGACGGAAGGTCGCAGTTCTTC. This codes for CASSFRDGRSQFF.